This T cell receptor (beta chain) stems from a study of response to subunit inactivated influenza vaccine. The study, taken as a whole, reports: The authors suggested that few new T cells are recruited per seasonal influenza vaccination.

TCRdb re-called the RT-PCR reads through MiXCR, storing one row per CDR3 protein. Of more than 400,000 distinct CDR3 sequences listed, around 7.7% are singletons. The CDR3 totals 18 residues. Germline-derived CDR1 and CDR2 are DFQATT and SNEGSKA (reference sequence). V lost 2 bases, J lost 6 bases, and 27 bases lay in between. Remarks on this clonotype: The antigen remains unidentified.

This TCR derives from a man in his fifties or sixties who received an inactivated influenza vaccine. The specimen comprised PBMCs from blood, sampled less than 30 months after vaccination. The genes are TRBV20-1 and TRBJ2-3; weak D call: TRBD2 (6 bases). CDR3 residues: CSARPWGDAHLTRDTQYF. CDR3 nucleotides: TGCAGTGCTAGACCGTGGGGGGACGCGCATCTAACCAGGGATACGCAGTATTTT.